The 9 T cell receptor beta chains given below trace back to one sample, sequenced in a study of T cell changes during pregnancy in multiple sclerosis. The protocol was immunoSEQ multiplex PCR, while the TCRdb copy is restricted to in-frame clones and leaves out a portion. The sample includes roughly 69,000 clones, 75% to 95% of them seen just once. The sample in question was CD4+ T cells from peripheral blood mononuclear cells, obtained in the third trimester of pregnancy. The receptors shown here come from a female donor in good health, enrolled as a control in a pregnancy study.

This chain links TRBV5-4 with TRBJ1-2; D might be TRBD1 (6 bases). V was pared by 4 bases and J by 2 bases, with 15 bases between. This CDR3 comprises 15 residues. Germline CDR1 and CDR2: SGHNT and YYREEE (reference sequence). CDR3 protein: CASSLRTETNYGYTF. The DNA for the CDR3 is TGTGCCAGCAGCCTCCGGACAGAAACCAACTATGGCTACACCTTC.

The chain carries TRBV7-2 and TRBJ1-2; 9 bases align to TRBD1. The length of the CDR3 is 17 residues. With 1 base clipped from V and 4 bases from J, the junction kept 10 bases outside the gene matches. Looked up from germline, CDR1 is SGHTA and CDR2 is FQGNSA. The DNA of the CDR3 is TGTGCCAGCAGCTTAGAGTCGTTACAGGGGGCAAGCTATGGCTACACCTTC. Amino acid sequence: CASSLESLQGASYGYTF.

V is TRBV30 and J is TRBJ1-2; D perhaps matches TRBD1 (5 bases). Trimming removed 0 bases from V and 5 bases from J, with 7 bases in between. There are 12 residues in the CDR3. Germline CDR1 is GTSNPN and CDR2 is SVGIG (reference sequence). DNA for the CDR3: TGTGCCTGGAGTGTCGGGGGTTATGGCTACACCTTC. Its protein product is CAWSVGGYGYTF.

The chain employs TRBV5-8 and TRBJ2-7; D unresolved. The V gene's germline CDR1 is SGHTS and CDR2 YDEGEE. Trimming shortened V by 1 base and J by 5 bases, and 7 bases separated the two germline ends. The CDR3 is 12 amino acids. This CDR3 reads CASSLSRDEQYF. The CDR3 bases are TGTGCCAGCAGCTTGTCCCGGGACGAGCAGTACTTC.

This chain uses TRBV11-3 with TRBJ1-1, with D possibly being TRBD1 (6 bases). Germline values: CDR1 SGHNT, CDR2 YENEEA. The CDR3 runs 14 residues. V lost 5 bases, J lost 1 base, and 11 bases lay in between. The CDR3, as DNA: TGTGCCAGCAGCCGCAACAGGGCGAACACTGAAGCTTTCTTT. Residues: CASSRNRANTEAFF.

This chain connects TRBV10-3 to TRBJ2-1, with TRBD1 identical over 7 bases. Germline V lookup: CDR1 ENHRY, CDR2 SYGVKD. The CDR3 covers 14 residues. V gave up 0 bases and J gave up 9 bases; unmatched junction bases: 5. This chain's CDR3 is CAISESNRGSEQFF. The CDR3 region has the DNA TGTGCCATCAGTGAGTCCAACAGGGGTAGTGAGCAGTTCTTC.

J is TRBJ2-7 and V is TRBV27; 8 bases map to TRBD1. V was clipped by 6 bases and J by 2 bases; unmatched bases: 3. Germline assignment: CDR1 MNHEY and CDR2 SMNVEV (reference sequence). This CDR3 spans 13 amino acids. CDR3 nucleotides: TGTGCCAGCAGGACAGGGGCCACCTACGAGCAGTACTTC. Translating gives CASRTGATYEQYF.

In its sample, this clone was seen once. This chain uses TRBV19 with TRBJ2-6; 12 nucleotides align to TRBD1. Germline CDR1 reads LNHDA; CDR2 reads SQIVND (reference sequence). Trimming removed 6 bases from V and 3 bases from J; junction bases left unmatched: 6. This CDR3 has 17 amino acids. The CDR3 DNA reads TGTGCCAGTAGCCCGGGACAGGGGGCTGGTGGGGCCAACGTCCTGACTTTC. Its translation is CASSPGQGAGGANVLTF.

The J gene is TRBJ1-3, the V gene TRBV7-2, with TRBD1 matching 7 bases. This CDR3 contains 16 residues. V was clipped by 3 bases and J by 2 bases; unmatched bases: 7. Germline CDR1 and CDR2: SGHTA and FQGNSA. CDR3 DNA sequence: TGTGCCAGCAGCTTTAACCCCCAGGGGGCTGGAAACACCATATATTTT. Protein sequence: CASSFNPQGAGNTIYF.